This entry describes one T cell receptor beta chain. The target antigen is unknown. This sample was taken from a study of T cells in Graves' hyperthyroidism and ophthalmopathy. There were TCR beta CDR3 regions amplified from RNA transcripts. TCR CDR3 regions were first amplified by RT-PCR with HTBI primers. TCRdb ran MiXCR on the multiplex PCR reads and lists one entry per CDR3 protein. The data hold 300,000 to 400,000 distinct CDR3 sequences, with approximately 15% observed a single time. Study-level findings and limits: Blood shared most expanded thyroid clonotypes above 0.001.

With V trimmed by 1 base and J by 6 bases, 5 bases remained unmatched. Germline V gives CDR1 SGHAT, CDR2 FQDESV (reference sequence). This CDR3 spans 14 amino acids. The PBMCs studied were ones that came from 9 to 10 ml fresh peripheral blood. The genes are TRBV11-1 and TRBJ2-7; 8 nucleotides align to TRBD1. This TCR was recovered from a woman in her fifties or sixties with Graves' hyperthyroidism. Material: blood. The CDR3 loop reads CASSLDSQGVEQYF. The CDR3 coding sequence is TGTGCCAGCAGCTTAGACTCACAGGGGGTCGAGCAGTACTTC.